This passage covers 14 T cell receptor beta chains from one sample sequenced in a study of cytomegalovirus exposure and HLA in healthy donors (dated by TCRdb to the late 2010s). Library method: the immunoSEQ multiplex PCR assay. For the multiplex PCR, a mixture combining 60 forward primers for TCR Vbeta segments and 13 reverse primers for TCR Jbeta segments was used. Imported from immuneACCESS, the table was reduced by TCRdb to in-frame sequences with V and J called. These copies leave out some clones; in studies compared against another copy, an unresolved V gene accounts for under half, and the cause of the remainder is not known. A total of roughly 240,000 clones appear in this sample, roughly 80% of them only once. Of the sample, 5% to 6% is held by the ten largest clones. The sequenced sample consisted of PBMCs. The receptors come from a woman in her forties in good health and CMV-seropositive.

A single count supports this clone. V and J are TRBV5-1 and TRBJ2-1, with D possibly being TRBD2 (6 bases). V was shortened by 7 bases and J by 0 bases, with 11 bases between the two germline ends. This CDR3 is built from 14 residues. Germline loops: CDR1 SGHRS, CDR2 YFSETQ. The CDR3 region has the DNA TGCGCCAGCCTCCGGGACTCCTCCTACAATGAGCAGTTCTTC. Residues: CASLRDSSYNEQFF.

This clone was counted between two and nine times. The CDR3 loop reads CASSSGGMDTEAFF. CDR3 bases: TGTGCCAGCAGTTCCGGAGGGATGGACACTGAAGCTTTCTTT. V usage is TRBV28 and J usage is TRBJ1-1, with D unresolved. Trimming took 4 bases from V and 3 from J, leaving 12 bases between them. CDR3 length: 14 amino acids. Germline loops: CDR1 MDHEN, CDR2 SYDVKM.

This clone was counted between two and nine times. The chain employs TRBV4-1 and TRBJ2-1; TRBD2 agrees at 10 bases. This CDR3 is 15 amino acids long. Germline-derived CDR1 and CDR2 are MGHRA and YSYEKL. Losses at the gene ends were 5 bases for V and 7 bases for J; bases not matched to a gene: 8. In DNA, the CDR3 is TGCGCCAGCAGCTTGGAGCGGGGGGGCCTGAATGAGCAGTTCTTC. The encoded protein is CASSLERGGLNEQFF.

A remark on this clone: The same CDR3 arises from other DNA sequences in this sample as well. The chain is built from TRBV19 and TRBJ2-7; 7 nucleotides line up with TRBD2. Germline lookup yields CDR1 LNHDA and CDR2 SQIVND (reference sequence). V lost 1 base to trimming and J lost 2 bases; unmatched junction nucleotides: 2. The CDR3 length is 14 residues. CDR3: CASSIGAGPYEQYF. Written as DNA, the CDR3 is TGTGCCAGTAGTATAGGAGCGGGGCCCTACGAGCAGTACTTC.

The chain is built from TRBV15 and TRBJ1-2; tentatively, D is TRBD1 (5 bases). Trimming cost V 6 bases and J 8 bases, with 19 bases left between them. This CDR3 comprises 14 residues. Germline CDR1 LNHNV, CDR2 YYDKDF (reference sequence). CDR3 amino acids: CATSQGHLRLGYTF. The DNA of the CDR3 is TGTGCCACCAGTCAGGGCCACCTCCGATTGGGCTACACCTTC.

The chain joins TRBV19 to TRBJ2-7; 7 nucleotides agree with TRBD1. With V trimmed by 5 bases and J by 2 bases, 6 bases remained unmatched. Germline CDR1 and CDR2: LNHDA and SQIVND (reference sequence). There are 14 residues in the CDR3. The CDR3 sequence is CASSWGTEPYEQYF. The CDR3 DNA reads TGTGCCAGTAGTTGGGGGACAGAACCCTACGAGCAGTACTTC.

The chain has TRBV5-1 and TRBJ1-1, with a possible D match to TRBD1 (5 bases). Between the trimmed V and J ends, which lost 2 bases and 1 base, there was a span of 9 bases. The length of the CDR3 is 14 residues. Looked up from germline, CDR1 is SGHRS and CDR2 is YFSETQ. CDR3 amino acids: CASSFQGPNTEAFF. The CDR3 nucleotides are TGCGCCAGCAGCTTTCAGGGCCCGAACACTGAAGCTTTCTTT.

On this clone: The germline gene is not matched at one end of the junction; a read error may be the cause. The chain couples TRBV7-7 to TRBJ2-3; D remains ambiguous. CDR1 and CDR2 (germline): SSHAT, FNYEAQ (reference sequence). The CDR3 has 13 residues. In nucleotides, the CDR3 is TGTGCTAGCAGCTTAGAAACTACGGATACGCAGTATTTT. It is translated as CASSLETTDTQYF.

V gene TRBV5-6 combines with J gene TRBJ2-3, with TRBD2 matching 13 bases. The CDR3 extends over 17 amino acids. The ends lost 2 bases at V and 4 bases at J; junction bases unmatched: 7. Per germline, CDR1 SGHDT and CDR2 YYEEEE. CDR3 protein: CASSFYGLAGVSDTQYF. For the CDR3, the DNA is TGTGCCAGCAGCTTCTACGGACTAGCGGGGGTTTCAGATACGCAGTATTTT.

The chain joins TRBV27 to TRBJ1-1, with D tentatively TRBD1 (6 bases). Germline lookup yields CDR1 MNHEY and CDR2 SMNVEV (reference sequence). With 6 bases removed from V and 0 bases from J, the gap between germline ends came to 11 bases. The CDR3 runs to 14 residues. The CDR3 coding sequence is TGTGCCAGCAGGAAAGACAGGCTGAACACTGAAGCTTTCTTT. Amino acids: CASRKDRLNTEAFF.

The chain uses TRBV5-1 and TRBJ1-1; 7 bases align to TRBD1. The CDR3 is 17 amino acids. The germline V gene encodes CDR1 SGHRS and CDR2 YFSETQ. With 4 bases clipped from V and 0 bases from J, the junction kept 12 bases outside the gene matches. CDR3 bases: TGCGCCAGCAGCATTACAGGGGCGAGAAAACTGAACACTGAAGCTTTCTTT. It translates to CASSITGARKLNTEAFF.

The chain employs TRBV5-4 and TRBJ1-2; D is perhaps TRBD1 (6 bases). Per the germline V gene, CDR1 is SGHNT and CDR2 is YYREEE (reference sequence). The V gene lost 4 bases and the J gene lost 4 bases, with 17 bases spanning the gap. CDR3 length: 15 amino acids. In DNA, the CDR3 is TGTGCCAGCAGCGCTGGAACAGGGTTCGGCTATGGCTACACCTTC. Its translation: CASSAGTGFGYGYTF.

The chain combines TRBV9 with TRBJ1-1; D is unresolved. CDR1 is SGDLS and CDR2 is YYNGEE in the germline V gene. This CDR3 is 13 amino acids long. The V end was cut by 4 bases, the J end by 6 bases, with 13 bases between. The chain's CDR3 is CASSPRVRAEAFF. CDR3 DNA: TGTGCCAGCAGCCCTCGAGTTAGAGCTGAAGCTTTCTTT. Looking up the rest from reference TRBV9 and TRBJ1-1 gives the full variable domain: DSGVTQTPKHLITATGQRVTLRCSPRSGDLSVYWYQQSLDQGLQFLIQYYNGEERAKGNILERFSAQQFPDLHSELNLSSLELGDSALYFCASSPRVRAEAFFGQGTRLTVV.

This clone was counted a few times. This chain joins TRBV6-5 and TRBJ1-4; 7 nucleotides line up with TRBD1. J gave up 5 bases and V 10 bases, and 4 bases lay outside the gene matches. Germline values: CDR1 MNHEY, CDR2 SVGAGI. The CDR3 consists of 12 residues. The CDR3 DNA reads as TGTGCCACGGGACAGACCAATGAAAAACTGTTTTTT. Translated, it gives CATGQTNEKLFF.